The 28 T cell receptor beta chains given below trace back to one sample, sequenced in a study of shared clonotypes between healthy human individuals. Measured with immunoSEQ multiplex PCR; TCRdb has only the in-frame clones, and not every one. The sample has approximately 2.5 million clones, just over 90% seen once; the top ten hold under 0.15%. Sequencing used naive CD4+ T cells sorted from blood. Subset in this sample: CD45RA+ positively selected. The source is a man aged 18 to 29 in good health.

This clone was seen once. V usage is TRBV19 and J usage is TRBJ2-5, with TRBD1 matching 8 bases. CDR1 and CDR2 from the germline V gene are LNHDA and SQIVND (reference sequence). There are 14 residues in the CDR3. CDR3 protein: CAIGTGGTGETQYF. DNA for the CDR3: TGTGCTATCGGGACAGGTGGAACCGGGGAGACCCAGTACTTC.

Concerning this clone: The same CDR3 arises from other DNA sequences in this sample as well. The chain employs TRBV19 and TRBJ2-3; D uncertain. Germline V gene lookup returns CDR1 LNHDA and CDR2 SQIVND (reference sequence). This CDR3 is built from 13 residues. V lost 2 bases to trimming and J lost 1 base, with 4 bases between them. In DNA form, the CDR3 reads TGTGCCAGTAGTATAACGGGCACAGATACGCAGTATTTT. Its protein product is CASSITGTDTQYF.

The V and J genes are TRBV5-4 and TRBJ2-1; D is perhaps TRBD1 or TRBD2 (5 bases each). V lost 4 bases and J lost 6, with 23 bases in between. Per germline, CDR1 SGHNT and CDR2 YYREEE (reference sequence). The length of the CDR3 is 17 residues. This chain's CDR3 is CASSPTSGTGLLNEQFF. DNA for the CDR3: TGTGCCAGCAGCCCAACCTCCGGGACCGGTCTTCTCAATGAGCAGTTCTTC. The entire variable domain, with the rest obtained from reference TRBV5-4 and TRBJ2-1, is as follows: ETGVTQSPTHLIKTRGQQVTLRCSSQSGHNTVSWYQQALGQGPQFIFQYYREEENGRGNFPPRFSGLQFPNYSSELNVNALELDDSALYLCASSPTSGTGLLNEQFFGPGTRLTVL.

This clone was seen a single time. The chain carries TRBV6-5 and TRBJ2-7; TRBD1 matches 7 bases. From germline, CDR1 is MNHEY and CDR2 SVGAGI. This CDR3 comprises 13 residues. The J segment lost 12 bases and the V segment lost 5 bases, leaving 13 bases of the junction unmatched. CDR3 protein: CASSNPPGQQAYF. The CDR3 nucleotides read TGTGCCAGCAGTAACCCCCCGGGACAGCAGGCGTACTTC.

V and J are TRBV6-5 and TRBJ2-5; D may be TRBD1 (5 bases). V was shortened by 6 bases and J by 2 bases, with 7 bases between the two germline ends. CDR1 MNHEY and CDR2 SVGAGI come from the germline V gene. The length of the CDR3 is 12 residues. For the CDR3, the DNA is TGTGCCAGCAGCAGGGCACAAGAGACCCAGTACTTC. This codes for CASSRAQETQYF.

As regards this clone: Additional DNA sequences in this sample encode the identical CDR3. This chain connects TRBV9 to TRBJ1-5; D unclear. This CDR3 is built from 15 residues. V dropped 4 bases and J dropped 0 bases, with 11 bases sitting between them. Looked up from germline, CDR1 is SGDLS and CDR2 is YYNGEE. CDR3 amino acids: CASSPRADSNQPQHF. CDR3 nucleotide sequence: TGTGCCAGCAGCCCCCGGGCAGATAGCAATCAGCCCCAGCATTTT.

The chain carries TRBV30 and TRBJ1-2; D is possibly TRBD1 (6 bases). The CDR3 consists of 12 residues. The V and J ends lost 5 bases and 8 bases respectively, with 15 bases between them. Germline V gene data show CDR1 as GTSNPN and CDR2 as SVGIG (reference sequence). CDR3 loop: CAWFRGSEGYTF. CDR3 DNA: TGTGCCTGGTTCAGGGGCTCGGAAGGCTACACCTTC.

The rearrangement joins TRBV6-6 to TRBJ1-6; perhaps TRBD1 as D (5 bases). This CDR3 has 14 residues. Trimming pared 2 bases from V and 14 bases from J, leaving 16 bases between. CDR1 MNHNY and CDR2 SVGAGI come from the germline V gene (reference sequence). Here the CDR3 reads CASSYQTASWTLHF. The CDR3 DNA reads as TGTGCCAGCAGTTACCAGACAGCTTCCTGGACCCTCCACTTT.

This clone was detected once. This chain joins TRBV7-9 and TRBJ1-3; TRBD1 agrees at 11 bases. Germline assignment: CDR1 SEHNR and CDR2 FQNEAQ (reference sequence). J gave up 2 bases and V 5 bases, and 2 bases lay outside the gene matches. CDR3 length: 15 residues. The CDR3 sequence: CASSLGQGAGNTIYF. The CDR3 DNA is TGTGCCAGCAGCCTGGGACAGGGGGCTGGAAACACCATATATTTT.

V usage is TRBV7-2 and J usage is TRBJ2-7; 9 nucleotides agree with TRBD1. Germline-derived CDR1 and CDR2 are SGHTA and FQGNSA. After removal of 5 bases from V and 4 bases from J, the junction contained 9 bases not matched to a gene. There are 15 residues in the CDR3. CDR3 in amino acids: CASSPGTGIGYEQYF. CDR3 DNA: TGTGCCAGCAGCCCCGGGACAGGGATTGGGTACGAGCAGTACTTC.

The chain joins TRBV2 to TRBJ2-7, with 15 bases lining up with TRBD2. CDR1 SNHLY and CDR2 FYNNEI come from the germline V gene. The length of the CDR3 is 14 residues. The ends lost 6 bases at V and 5 bases at J; junction bases unmatched: 2. CDR3 in DNA: TGTGCCAGCAGAGGACTAGCGGGAGGGAACGAGCAGTACTTC. The encoded protein is CASRGLAGGNEQYF. Complete variable domain (other parts from reference TRBV2 and TRBJ2-7): EPEVTQTPSHQVTQMGQEVILRCVPISNHLYFYWYRQILGQKVEFLVSFYNNEISEKSEIFDDQFSVERPDGSNFTLKIRSTKLEDSAMYFCASRGLAGGNEQYFGPGTRLTVT.

As for this clone: Other DNA sequences in the sample encode the same CDR3. The rearrangement links TRBV15 to TRBJ1-1; D not resolved. Deletions cut 0 bases from V and 5 bases from J, with 4 bases between. The CDR3 length is 12 residues. CDR1 LNHNV and CDR2 YYDKDF come from the germline V gene (reference sequence). CDR3 nucleotide sequence: TGTGCCACCAGCAGAGATCGAACTGAAGCTTTCTTT. Encoded protein: CATSRDRTEAFF. The full variable domain, with the rest looked up from reference TRBV15 and TRBJ1-1, is DAMVIQNPRYQVTQFGKPVTLSCSQTLNHNVMYWYQQKSSQAPKLLFHYYDKDFNNEADTPDNFQSRRPNTSFCFLDIRSPGLGDTAMYLCATSRDRTEAFFGQGTRLTVV.

V and J are TRBV19 and TRBJ2-2; 7 bases agree with TRBD1. From germline, CDR1 is LNHDA and CDR2 SQIVND (reference sequence). V gave up 4 bases and J gave up 4 bases; unmatched junction bases: 6. This CDR3 spans 15 amino acids. The CDR3, as DNA: TGTGCCAGTAGTAAGGGGGACAGACCCACCGGGGAGCTGTTTTTT. It is translated as CASSKGDRPTGELFF.

In DNA form, the CDR3 reads TGTGCCAGCAGCTTCGTCAGGGGGGACTCGAACACCGGGGAGCTGTTTTTT. Translating it yields CASSFVRGDSNTGELFF. V and J are TRBV7-2 and TRBJ2-2; TRBD1 might be the D (7 bases). Germline V CDR1 and CDR2: SGHTA, FQGNSA. V was trimmed by 3 bases and J by 0 bases, leaving 14 bases between them. The CDR3 covers 17 residues.

CDR3 protein: CASSQDPHDIQYF. The CDR3 DNA sequence: TGCGCCAGCAGCCAAGATCCTCACGACATTCAGTACTTC. This chain uses TRBV4-3 with TRBJ2-4; D not resolved. V lost 0 bases and J 8 bases, leaving 8 bases between the germline ends. CDR3 length: 13 residues. CDR1 LGHNA and CDR2 YSLEER come from the germline V gene.

V usage is TRBV7-2 and J usage is TRBJ2-5, with D possibly being TRBD1 (6 bases). The V end was cut by 5 bases, the J end by 2 bases, with 15 bases between. Germline V lookup: CDR1 SGHTA, CDR2 FQGNSA. This CDR3 comprises 15 residues. CDR3 residues: CASSTLTGSQETQYF. The CDR3 coding sequence is TGTGCCAGCAGCACTCTGACAGGTTCTCAAGAGACCCAGTACTTC.

The rearrangement links TRBV6-4 to TRBJ2-3, with TRBD2 matching 11 bases. The CDR3 loop spans 15 amino acids. Germline CDR1 MRHNA, CDR2 SNTAGT. The junction had 5 bases not matched to a gene; V was cut back by 6 bases and J by 3 bases. The CDR3 DNA follows: TGTGCCAGCAGCCTAGCGGGGGGACTAACAGATACGCAGTATTTT. Encoded protein: CASSLAGGLTDTQYF.

V is TRBV30 and J is TRBJ2-3, with D tentatively TRBD2 (5 bases). Trimming took off 7 bases at V and 0 bases at J, with 8 bases between the two ends. This CDR3 is 12 amino acids long. Germline lookup yields CDR1 GTSNPN and CDR2 SVGIG (reference sequence). The CDR3 here is CAYSSSTDTQYF. CDR3 sequence (DNA): TGTGCCTATTCTAGCAGCACAGATACGCAGTATTTT.

This clone was detected only a few times. Other DNA sequences of this sample code for an identical CDR3. The V call is TRBV20-1, the J call TRBJ1-1, with no clear D. Germline CDR1 and CDR2: DFQATT and SNEGSKA (reference sequence). Between the trimmed V and J ends, which lost 5 bases and 1 base, there was a span of 5 bases. This CDR3 contains 11 residues. This CDR3 is CSARRNTEAFF. The CDR3 region has the DNA TGCAGTGCTCGAAGGAACACTGAAGCTTTCTTT.

The chain combines TRBV4-1 with TRBJ2-7; 8 bases line up with TRBD2. The CDR3 consists of 16 residues. Unmatched junction bases numbered 13, after V lost 3 bases and J lost 6 bases. Germline loops: CDR1 MGHRA, CDR2 YSYEKL. The CDR3 DNA sequence: TGCGCCAGCAGCCAGGGAAGCGGGAGAACGGCGATCGAGCAGTACTTC. Its protein product is CASSQGSGRTAIEQYF.

The chain has TRBV5-1 and TRBJ1-1; tentative D call: TRBD1 (5 bases). V lost 7 bases and J lost 0, with 13 bases in between. Germline V gene data show CDR1 as SGHRS and CDR2 as YFSETQ. This CDR3 region has 14 residues. The CDR3 coding sequence is TGCGCCAGCGGAGCCGGGACGGTGAACACTGAAGCTTTCTTT. Translating it yields CASGAGTVNTEAFF.

This chain joins TRBV28 and TRBJ1-2, with D maybe TRBD1 (5 bases). This CDR3 comprises 15 residues. Deletions cut 5 bases from V and 9 bases from J, with 22 bases between. The V gene's germline CDR1 is MDHEN and CDR2 SYDVKM. CDR3 nucleotide sequence: TGTGCCAGCAGTCCTCATTCAGGGATCCCTATGAGCTACACCTTC. Translating gives CASSPHSGIPMSYTF.

The chain links TRBV19 to TRBJ1-4; TRBD1 matches at 8 bases. Trimming removed 4 bases from V and 7 bases from J; junction bases left unmatched: 5. Germline CDR1 LNHDA, CDR2 SQIVND (reference sequence). The CDR3 covers 14 residues. CDR3 DNA: TGTGCCAGTAGTACGACAGGGGTTGGTGAAAAACTGTTTTTT. Amino acids: CASSTTGVGEKLFF.

V is TRBV5-1 and J is TRBJ2-7; 7 bases match TRBD2. The CDR3 extends over 14 amino acids. The V gene's germline CDR1 is SGHRS and CDR2 YFSETQ. V was pared by 4 bases and J by 3 bases, with 7 bases of the junction left unmatched. The CDR3 loop is CASSEGRGDYEQYF. The CDR3, as DNA: TGCGCCAGCAGCGAGGGCCGGGGGGACTACGAGCAGTACTTC. Variable domain in full (rest from reference TRBV5-1 and TRBJ2-7): KAGVTQTPRYLIKTRGQQVTLSCSPISGHRSVSWYQQTPGQGLQFLFEYFSETQRNKGNFPGRFSGRQFSNSRSEMNVSTLELGDSALYLCASSEGRGDYEQYFGPGTRLTVT.

The chain joins TRBV7-2 to TRBJ1-1; D gene ambiguous. The CDR3 contains 16 residues. V lost 0 bases and J lost 0, with 11 bases in between. The germline V gene encodes CDR1 SGHTA and CDR2 FQGNSA. CDR3 protein: CASSLAPTFMNTEAFF. The DNA of the CDR3 is TGTGCCAGCAGCTTAGCGCCTACTTTTATGAACACTGAAGCTTTCTTT.

The CDR3 region is CASSLGANQETQYF. The CDR3 nucleotides are TGCGCCAGCAGCTTGGGAGCAAACCAAGAGACCCAGTACTTC. This chain uses TRBV5-1 with TRBJ2-5, with D unclear. The CDR3 spans 14 residues. V was pared by 0 bases and J by 0 bases, with 6 bases between. Germline CDR1 is SGHRS and CDR2 is YFSETQ.

V usage is TRBV30 and J usage is TRBJ1-1; possible D gene TRBD1, 5 bases. CDR1 GTSNPN and CDR2 SVGIG come from the germline V gene (reference sequence). The CDR3 extends over 15 amino acids. V lost 0 bases and J 0 bases, leaving 11 bases between the germline ends. The CDR3 DNA follows: TGTGCCTGGAGTGTTCCGGGACGGATGAACACTGAAGCTTTCTTT. This codes for CAWSVPGRMNTEAFF.

J is TRBJ2-7 and V is TRBV28, with D tentatively TRBD1 (6 bases). Germline lookup yields CDR1 MDHEN and CDR2 SYDVKM. The CDR3 is made up of 14 amino acids. V lost 3 bases to trimming and J lost 2 bases, with 11 bases between them. CDR3 DNA sequence: TGTGCCAGCAGTTTTTTGCAGGGGCCCTACGAGCAGTACTTC. Translation: CASSFLQGPYEQYF.